A selection of T cell receptor beta chains follows, all from one sample in a study of blood T cells in healthy people across ages. TCRdb called the 5' RACE reads again in MiXCR, with one record for every CDR3 protein. This table has hundreds of thousands of distinct CDR3 sequences, under 65% appearing once. Specimen: blood. The receptors stem from a man aged 55 to 70 in good health. The CDR3 runs from the conserved cysteine through the conserved F or W. A D gene is named only where the DNA matches it firmly. Not all rows give a size; the values are once, few, many and, for expanded clones, a class.

d_gene: TRBD1; abundance: NA; j_gene: TRBJ1-2; v_gene: TRBV20-1; CDR3aa: CSASGTGNSSNYGYTF; CDR3nt: TGCAGTGCCTCCGGGACAGGAAATTCATCTAACTATGGCTACACCTTC
d_gene: NA; abundance: few; j_gene: TRBJ2-1; v_gene: TRBV3-1; CDR3aa: CASSQGYSSYNEQFF; CDR3nt: TGTGCCAGCAGCCAAGGGTACAGCTCCTACAATGAGCAGTTCTTC
d_gene: NA; abundance: NA; j_gene: TRBJ1-5; v_gene: TRBV7-2; CDR3aa: CASSTGTGQPQHF; CDR3nt: TGTGCCAGCAGCACAGGGACCGGTCAGCCCCAGCATTTT
d_gene: NA; abundance: NA; j_gene: TRBJ2-3; v_gene: TRBV29-1; CDR3aa: CSVEGLAPGTDTQYF; CDR3nt: TGCAGCGTTGAAGGGCTAGCACCCGGCACAGATACGCAGTATTTT
d_gene: TRBD1; abundance: NA; j_gene: TRBJ2-1; v_gene: TRBV4-1; CDR3aa: CASSQGVLGTGVAHNEQFF; CDR3nt: TGCGCCAGCAGCCAAGGGGTACTCGGAACAGGGGTTGCCCACAATGAGCAGTTCTTC
d_gene: NA; abundance: few; j_gene: TRBJ1-1; v_gene: TRBV20-1; CDR3aa: CSAPLVSEREAFF; CDR3nt: TGCAGTGCTCCTCTCGTGAGTGAGCGTGAAGCTTTCTTT
d_gene: NA; abundance: NA; j_gene: TRBJ1-6; v_gene: TRBV20-1; CDR3aa: CSARDPRVNSPLHF; CDR3nt: TGCAGTGCTAGAGATCCGAGGGTAAACTCACCCCTCCACTTT
d_gene: TRBD1; abundance: few; j_gene: TRBJ1-1; v_gene: TRBV11-1; CDR3aa: CASSVGTGGNTEAFF; CDR3nt: TGTGCCAGCAGCGTTGGGACAGGGGGGAACACTGAAGCTTTCTTT
d_gene: NA; abundance: many; j_gene: TRBJ1-2; v_gene: TRBV7-2; CDR3aa: CASSPGTYGYTF; CDR3nt: TGTGCCAGCAGCCCCGGGACATATGGCTACACCTTC
d_gene: TRBD1; abundance: NA; j_gene: TRBJ2-2; v_gene: TRBV6-6; CDR3aa: CASSHGQGATGTGELFF; CDR3nt: TGTGCCAGCAGCCATGGACAGGGGGCTACTGGTACCGGGGAGCTGTTTTTT
d_gene: NA; abundance: once; j_gene: TRBJ2-7; v_gene: TRBV27; CDR3aa: CASSLGPTLLGAYEQYF; CDR3nt: TGTGCCAGCAGTTTAGGGCCTACTCTGTTGGGGGCCTACGAGCAGTACTTC
d_gene: NA; abundance: many; j_gene: TRBJ2-1; v_gene: TRBV21-1; CDR3aa: CASRRQGEYEQFF; CDR3nt: TGTGCCAGCAGACGACAGGGGGAATATGAGCAGTTCTTC
d_gene: TRBD1; abundance: NA; j_gene: TRBJ1-6; v_gene: TRBV11-2; CDR3aa: CASSFDPGQNSPLHF; CDR3nt: TGTGCCAGCAGCTTTGACCCGGGACAGAATTCACCCCTCCACTTT
d_gene: NA; abundance: few; j_gene: TRBJ1-4; v_gene: TRBV3-1; CDR3aa: CASSQGGTERSPNEKLFF; CDR3nt: TGTGCCAGCAGCCAAGGGGGGACGGAGCGGTCGCCTAATGAAAAACTGTTTTTT
d_gene: TRBD2; abundance: NA; j_gene: TRBJ2-7; v_gene: TRBV6-2/TRBV6-3; CDR3aa: CASRVSGVHEQYF; CDR3nt: TGTGCCAGCAGAGTAAGCGGGGTACACGAGCAGTACTTC
d_gene: NA; abundance: NA; j_gene: TRBJ1-2; v_gene: TRBV6-5; CDR3aa: CASSVRDFRGYTF; CDR3nt: TGTGCCAGCAGTGTACGGGACTTCAGGGGCTACACCTTC
d_gene: TRBD1; abundance: NA; j_gene: TRBJ2-5; v_gene: TRBV5-6; CDR3aa: CASSRGQIKETQYF; CDR3nt: TGTGCCAGCAGCCGGGGACAGATTAAAGAGACCCAGTACTTC
d_gene: TRBD2; abundance: NA; j_gene: TRBJ2-1; v_gene: TRBV12-3/TRBV12-4; CDR3aa: CASSLIRTRGAYNEQFF; CDR3nt: TGTGCCAGCAGTTTAATCCGGACGCGGGGGGCCTACAATGAGCAGTTCTTC
d_gene: TRBD2; abundance: NA; j_gene: TRBJ2-5; v_gene: TRBV6-5; CDR3aa: CARNPSCGGQETQYF; CDR3nt: TGTGCCAGAAACCCTAGTTGCGGGGGGCAAGAGACCCAGTACTTC
d_gene: NA; abundance: NA; j_gene: TRBJ2-4; v_gene: TRBV5-1; CDR3aa: CASSPSQAKNIQYF; CDR3nt: TGCGCCAGCAGCCCTAGCCAAGCCAAAAACATTCAGTACTTC
d_gene: TRBD1; abundance: NA; j_gene: TRBJ1-3; v_gene: TRBV28; CDR3aa: CASSPHRGNYISGNTIYF; CDR3nt: TGTGCCAGCAGTCCGCACAGGGGCAACTACATCTCTGGAAACACCATATATTTT
d_gene: NA; abundance: NA; j_gene: TRBJ2-1; v_gene: TRBV2; CDR3aa: CASSVRQPGEQFF; CDR3nt: TGTGCCAGCAGTGTACGGCAGCCAGGAGAGCAGTTCTTC
d_gene: NA; abundance: NA; j_gene: TRBJ2-2; v_gene: TRBV12-3/TRBV12-4; CDR3aa: CASSFSGQKSTGELFF; CDR3nt: TGTGCCAGCAGTTTCTCTGGACAGAAGTCCACCGGGGAGCTGTTTTTT
d_gene: NA; abundance: NA; j_gene: TRBJ2-3; v_gene: TRBV7-2; CDR3aa: CASSGNRGPDTQYF; CDR3nt: TGTGCCAGCAGCGGGAATCGTGGACCAGATACGCAGTATTTT